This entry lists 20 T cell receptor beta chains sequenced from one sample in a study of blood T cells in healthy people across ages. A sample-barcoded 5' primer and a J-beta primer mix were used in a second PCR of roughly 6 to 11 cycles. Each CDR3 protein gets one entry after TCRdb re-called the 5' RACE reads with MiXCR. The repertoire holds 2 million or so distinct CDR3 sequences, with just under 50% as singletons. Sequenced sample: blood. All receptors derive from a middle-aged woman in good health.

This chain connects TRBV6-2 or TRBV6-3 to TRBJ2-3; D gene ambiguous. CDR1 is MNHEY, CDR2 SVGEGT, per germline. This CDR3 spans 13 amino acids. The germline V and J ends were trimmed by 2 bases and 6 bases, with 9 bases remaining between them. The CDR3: CASSYRGEDTQYF. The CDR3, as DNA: TGTGCCAGCAGTTACAGAGGAGAGGATACGCAGTATTTT.

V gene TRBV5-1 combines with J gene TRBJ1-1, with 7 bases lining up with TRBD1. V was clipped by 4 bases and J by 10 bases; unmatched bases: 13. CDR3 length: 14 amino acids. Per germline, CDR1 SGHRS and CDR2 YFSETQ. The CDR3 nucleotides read TGCGCCAGCAGCACGGGACAGCAGTCCTTGGGAGCTTTCTTT. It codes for CASSTGQQSLGAFF.

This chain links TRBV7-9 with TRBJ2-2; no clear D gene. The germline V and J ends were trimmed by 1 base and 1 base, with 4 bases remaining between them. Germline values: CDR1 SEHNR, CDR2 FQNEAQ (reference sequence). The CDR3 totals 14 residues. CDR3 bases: TGTGCCAGCAGCTTAGAACAGAACACCGGGGAGCTGTTTTTT. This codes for CASSLEQNTGELFF. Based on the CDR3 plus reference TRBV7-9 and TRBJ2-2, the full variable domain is DTGVSQNPRHKITKRGQNVTFRCDPISEHNRLYWYRQTLGQGPEFLTYFQNEAQLEKSRLLSDRFSAERPKGSFSTLEIQRTEQGDSAMYLCASSLEQNTGELFFGEGSRLTVL.

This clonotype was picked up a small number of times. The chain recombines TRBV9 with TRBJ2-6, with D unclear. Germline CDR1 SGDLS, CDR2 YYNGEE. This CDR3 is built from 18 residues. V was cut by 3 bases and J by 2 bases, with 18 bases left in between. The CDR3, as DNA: TGTGCCAGCAGCGCTCCCGTGGGCAGGAGTACTGGGGCCAACGTCCTGACTTTC. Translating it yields CASSAPVGRSTGANVLTF.

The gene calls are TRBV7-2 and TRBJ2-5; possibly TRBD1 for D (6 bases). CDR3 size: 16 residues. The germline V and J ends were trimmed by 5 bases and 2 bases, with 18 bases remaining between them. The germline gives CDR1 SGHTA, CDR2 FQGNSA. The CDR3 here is CASSLGTGTRQETQYF. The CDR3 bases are TGTGCCAGCAGCCTTGGAACCGGGACACGTCAAGAGACCCAGTACTTC.

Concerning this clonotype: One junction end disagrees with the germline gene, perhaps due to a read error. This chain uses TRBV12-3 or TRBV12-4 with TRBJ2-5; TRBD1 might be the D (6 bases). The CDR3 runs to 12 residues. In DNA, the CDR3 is TGTACCAGCAGCTTCGGACAGGAGACCCAGTACTTC. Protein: CTSSFGQETQYF.

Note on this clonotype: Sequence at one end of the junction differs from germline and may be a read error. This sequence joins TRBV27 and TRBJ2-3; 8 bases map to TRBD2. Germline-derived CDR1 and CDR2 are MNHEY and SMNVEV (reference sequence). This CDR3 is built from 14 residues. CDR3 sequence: CEVRRGANTGTQYF. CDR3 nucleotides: TGTGAAGTACGGCGGGGGGCAAACACAGGTACGCAGTATTTT.

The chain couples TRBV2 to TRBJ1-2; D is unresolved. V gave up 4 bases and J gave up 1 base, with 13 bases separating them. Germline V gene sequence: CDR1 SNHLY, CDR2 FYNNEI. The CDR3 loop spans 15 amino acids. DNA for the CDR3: TGTGCCAGCAGTGTCTCAACGGGAGTTAACTATGGCTACACCTTC. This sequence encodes CASSVSTGVNYGYTF. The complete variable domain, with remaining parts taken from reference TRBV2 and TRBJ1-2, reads EPEVTQTPSHQVTQMGQEVILRCVPISNHLYFYWYRQILGQKVEFLVSFYNNEISEKSEIFDDQFSVERPDGSNFTLKIRSTKLEDSAMYFCASSVSTGVNYGYTFGSGTRLTVV.

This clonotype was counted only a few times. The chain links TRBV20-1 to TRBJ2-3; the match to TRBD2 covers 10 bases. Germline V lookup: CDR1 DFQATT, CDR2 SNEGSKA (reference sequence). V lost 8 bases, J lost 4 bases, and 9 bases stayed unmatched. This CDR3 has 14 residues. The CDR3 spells CSTKRGGRSDTQYF. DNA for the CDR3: TGCAGTACCAAGCGGGGGGGCAGGTCAGATACGCAGTATTTT.

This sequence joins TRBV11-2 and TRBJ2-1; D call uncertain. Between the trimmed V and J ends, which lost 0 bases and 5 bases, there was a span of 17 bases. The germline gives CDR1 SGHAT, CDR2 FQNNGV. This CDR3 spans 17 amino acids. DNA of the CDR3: TGTGCCAGCAGCTTAGATGTCTCTTTGGACGGCCACAATGAGCAGTTCTTC. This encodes CASSLDVSLDGHNEQFF. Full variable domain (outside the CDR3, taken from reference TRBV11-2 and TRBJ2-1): EAGVAQSPRYKIIEKRQSVAFWCNPISGHATLYWYQQILGQGPKLLIQFQNNGVVDDSQLPKDRFSAERLKGVDSTLKIQPAKLEDSAVYLCASSLDVSLDGHNEQFFGPGTRLTVL.

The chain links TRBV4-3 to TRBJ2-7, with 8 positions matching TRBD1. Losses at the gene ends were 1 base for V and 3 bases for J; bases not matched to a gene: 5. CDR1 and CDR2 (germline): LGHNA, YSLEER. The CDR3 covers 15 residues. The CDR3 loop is CASSQAQGVRYEQYF. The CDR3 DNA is TGCGCCAGCAGCCAAGCACAGGGGGTTCGCTACGAGCAGTACTTC.

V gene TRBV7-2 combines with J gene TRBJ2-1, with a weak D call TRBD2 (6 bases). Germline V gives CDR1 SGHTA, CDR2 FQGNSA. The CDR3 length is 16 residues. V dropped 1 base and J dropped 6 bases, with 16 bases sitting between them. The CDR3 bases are TGTGCCAGCAGCTTAGGAGTCGGGAGACCTACCAATGAGCAGTTCTTC. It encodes CASSLGVGRPTNEQFF.

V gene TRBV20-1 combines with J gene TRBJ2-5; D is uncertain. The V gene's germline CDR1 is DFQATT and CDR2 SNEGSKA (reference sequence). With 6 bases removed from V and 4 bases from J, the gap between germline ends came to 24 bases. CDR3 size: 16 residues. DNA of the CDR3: TGCAGTGCAACCCCACGTGAACAGCCGAGGCCAGAGACCCAGTACTTC. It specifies CSATPREQPRPETQYF.

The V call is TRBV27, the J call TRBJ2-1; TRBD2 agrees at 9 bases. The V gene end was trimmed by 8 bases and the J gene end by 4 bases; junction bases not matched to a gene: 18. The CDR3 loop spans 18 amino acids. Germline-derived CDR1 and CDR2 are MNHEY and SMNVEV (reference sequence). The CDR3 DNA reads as TGTGCCAGCGGCCATCCTAAAGCGGGGGGTCGAACTTACAATGAGCAGTTCTTC. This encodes CASGHPKAGGRTYNEQFF.

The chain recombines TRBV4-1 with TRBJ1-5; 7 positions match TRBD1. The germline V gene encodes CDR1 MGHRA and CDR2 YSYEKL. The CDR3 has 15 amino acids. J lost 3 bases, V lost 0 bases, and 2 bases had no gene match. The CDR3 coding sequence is TGCGCCAGCAGCCAAGAGGACAGGCCCAATCAGCCCCAGCATTTT. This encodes CASSQEDRPNQPQHF.

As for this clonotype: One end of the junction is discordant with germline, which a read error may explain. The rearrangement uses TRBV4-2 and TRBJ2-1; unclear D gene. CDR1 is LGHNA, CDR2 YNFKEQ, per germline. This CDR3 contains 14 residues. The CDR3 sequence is CASSQEVGYFERFF. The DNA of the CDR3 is TGTGCCAGCAGCCAAGAGGTGGGGTACTTTGAGCGGTTCTTC.

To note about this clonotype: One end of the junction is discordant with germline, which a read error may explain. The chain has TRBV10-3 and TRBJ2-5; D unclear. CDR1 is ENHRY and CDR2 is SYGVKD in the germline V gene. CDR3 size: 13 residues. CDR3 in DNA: TGTGCCATCAGTGATAAGGCGGAAGAGACCCGGTACTTC. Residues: CAISDKAEETRYF.

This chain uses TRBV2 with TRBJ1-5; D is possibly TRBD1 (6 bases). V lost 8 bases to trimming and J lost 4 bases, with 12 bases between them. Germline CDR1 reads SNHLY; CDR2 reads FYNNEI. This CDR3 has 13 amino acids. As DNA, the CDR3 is TGTGCCAGCCGGACAGACTGGAATCAGCCCCAGCATTTT. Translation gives CASRTDWNQPQHF.

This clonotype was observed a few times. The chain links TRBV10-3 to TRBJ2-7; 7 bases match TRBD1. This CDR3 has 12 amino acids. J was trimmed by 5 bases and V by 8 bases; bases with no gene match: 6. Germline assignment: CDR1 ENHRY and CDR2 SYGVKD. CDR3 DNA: TGTGCCATCGGTACAGGGGCCCACGAGCAGTACTTC. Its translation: CAIGTGAHEQYF.

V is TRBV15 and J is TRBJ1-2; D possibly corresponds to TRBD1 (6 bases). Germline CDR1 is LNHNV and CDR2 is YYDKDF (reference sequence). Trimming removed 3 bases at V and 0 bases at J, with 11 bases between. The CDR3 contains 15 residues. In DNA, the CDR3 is TGTGCCACCAGCAGCCAATGGGGGCCTAACTATGGCTACACCTTC. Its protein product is CATSSQWGPNYGYTF.